The 23 T cell receptor beta chains below all came from one sample that was sequenced in a study of blood T cell repertoires in COVID-19. Assay: immunoSEQ multiplex PCR; the TCRdb copy retains only in-frame clones and omits some. The sample records 23,000 or so clones, 94% being singletons. The material sequenced was peripheral blood. Receptors originate from a woman between 50 and 59 years old with active COVID-19.

This chain uses TRBV2 with TRBJ2-7; D possibly corresponds to TRBD2 (5 bases). This CDR3 is 13 amino acids long. Trimming left V 4 bases short and J 4 bases short, with 11 bases between. Germline V gives CDR1 SNHLY, CDR2 FYNNEI. The CDR3 region is CASSVDGGYEQYV. Here the CDR3 DNA reads TGTGCCAGCAGTGTGGACGGAGGTTACGAGCAGTACGTC.

The chain couples TRBV7-9 to TRBJ2-1, with D possibly being TRBD1 (5 bases). This CDR3 is built from 14 residues. Germline values: CDR1 SEHNR, CDR2 FQNEAQ (reference sequence). V lost 1 base to trimming and J lost 7 bases, with 11 bases between them. In DNA form, the CDR3 reads TGTGCCAGCAGCTTAGGGGGCAGGCGGAATGAGCAGTTCTTC. This sequence encodes CASSLGGRRNEQFF.

J is TRBJ2-5 and V is TRBV5-1, with 10 positions matching TRBD2. The CDR3 length is 15 residues. The J segment lost 0 bases and the V segment lost 2 bases, leaving 1 base of the junction unmatched. Germline CDR1 is SGHRS and CDR2 is YFSETQ. The CDR3 region has the DNA TGCGCCAGCAGCTTAGCGGGGGGGTACCAAGAGACCCAGTACTTC. This translates into CASSLAGGYQETQYF.

The CDR3 DNA reads TGTGCCAGTAGTCAAGACAGGGGGCTCGGTCAGCCCCAGCATTTT. Translated, it gives CASSQDRGLGQPQHF. The V gene is TRBV19, the J gene TRBJ1-5; TRBD1 matches at 10 bases. This CDR3 is 15 amino acids long. Germline V gene lookup returns CDR1 LNHDA and CDR2 SQIVND (reference sequence). V shed 5 bases, J shed 6 bases, and the junction held 7 bases outside the gene matches.

The chain carries TRBV9 and TRBJ2-2, with 7 bases aligning to TRBD2. V lost 5 bases to trimming and J lost 6 bases; unmatched junction nucleotides: 4. Germline-derived CDR1 and CDR2 are SGDLS and YYNGEE. The CDR3 sequence is 13 residues long. The CDR3: CASRRGLAGELFF. CDR3 nucleotide sequence: TGTGCCAGCAGGCGCGGACTAGCCGGGGAGCTGTTTTTT. The full variable domain, with the rest looked up from reference TRBV9 and TRBJ2-2, is DSGVTQTPKHLITATGQRVTLRCSPRSGDLSVYWYQQSLDQGLQFLIQYYNGEERAKGNILERFSAQQFPDLHSELNLSSLELGDSALYFCASRRGLAGELFFGEGSRLTVL.

The rearrangement joins TRBV5-6 to TRBJ2-1; 8 nucleotides agree with TRBD2. CDR1 is SGHDT, CDR2 YYEEEE, per germline. This CDR3 spans 17 amino acids. Trimming took 0 bases from V and 6 from J; bases not matched to a gene: 11. CDR3 bases: TGTGCCAGCAGCTTGGCCCGGGGTAGCGGGATGAGCAATGAGCAGTTCTTC. It translates to CASSLARGSGMSNEQFF.

The gene calls are TRBV28 and TRBJ2-7, with D perhaps matching TRBD1 (5 bases). V lost 2 bases, J lost 2 bases, and 10 bases lay in between. This CDR3 has 14 residues. CDR1 and CDR2 from the germline V gene are MDHEN and SYDVKM. The CDR3, as DNA: TGTGCCAGCAGTTTAGGGGCCGTCACCTACGAGCAGTACGTC. This sequence encodes CASSLGAVTYEQYV.

The chain carries TRBV5-6 and TRBJ2-1, with TRBD1 matching 11 bases. The CDR3 runs to 16 residues. The germline V gene has CDR1 SGHDT and CDR2 YYEEEE. Trimming cost V 2 bases and J 7 bases; bases outside gene matches: 8. The CDR3 region has the DNA TGTGCCAGCAGCTTCGGTGGGACAGGGGGTAGGAATGAGCAGTTCTTC. Translating it yields CASSFGGTGGRNEQFF. Based on the CDR3 plus reference TRBV5-6 and TRBJ2-1, the full variable domain is DAGVTQSPTHLIKTRGQQVTLRCSPKSGHDTVSWYQQALGQGPQFIFQYYEEEERQRGNFPDRFSGHQFPNYSSELNVNALLLGDSALYLCASSFGGTGGRNEQFFGPGTRLTVL.

The chain recombines TRBV2 with TRBJ2-7; D not resolved. Trimming pared 0 bases from V and 9 bases from J, leaving 18 bases between. The germline gives CDR1 SNHLY, CDR2 FYNNEI. CDR3 length: 15 amino acids. This CDR3 is CASSEAGFTQTAQYV. CDR3 coding DNA: TGTGCCAGCAGTGAAGCGGGCTTCACCCAGACGGCGCAGTACGTC.

J is TRBJ1-6 and V is TRBV2; TRBD1 aligns across 9 bases. CDR1 is SNHLY and CDR2 is FYNNEI in the germline V gene. This CDR3 is built from 16 residues. With V trimmed by 5 bases and J by 7 bases, 9 bases remained unmatched. DNA for the CDR3: TGTGCCAGCAGTACAGCCACAGGGGGCTGGAATTCACCCCTCCACTTT. Amino acid sequence: CASSTATGGWNSPLHF.

The V and J genes are TRBV6-4 and TRBJ2-3; 7 bases are a match to TRBD2. The germline gives CDR1 MRHNA, CDR2 SNTAGT. The J segment lost 2 bases and the V segment lost 8 bases, leaving 10 bases of the junction unmatched. The CDR3 is 15 residues long. The CDR3, as DNA: TGTGCCAGCTCAGTCGGCGGGGGAAACACAGATACGCAGTATTTT. Translating gives CASSVGGGNTDTQYF.

The gene calls are TRBV6-5 and TRBJ1-5; 9 nucleotides line up with TRBD1. The CDR3 covers 15 residues. The trim removed 5 bases at V and 5 bases at J, leaving 7 bases unmatched. Germline CDR1 MNHEY, CDR2 SVGAGI. CDR3 residues: CASSRTGGADQPQHF. The CDR3 nucleotides read TGTGCCAGCAGTCGAACAGGGGGCGCCGATCAGCCCCAGCATTTT.

The genes are TRBV10-3 and TRBJ2-5, with a weak D call TRBD2 (7 bases). In germline, CDR1 is ENHRY, CDR2 SYGVKD. With 4 bases removed from V and 5 bases from J, the gap between germline ends came to 11 bases. The CDR3 is made up of 13 amino acids. CDR3 residues: CAISVGGAETQYF. The CDR3, as DNA: TGTGCCATCAGTGTAGGGGGGGCCGAGACCCAGTACTTC.

V gene TRBV5-4 combines with J gene TRBJ1-1; D gene uncertain. Germline-derived CDR1 and CDR2 are SGHNT and YYREEE (reference sequence). The CDR3 length is 14 residues. Deletions cut 0 bases from V and 0 bases from J, with 6 bases between. The CDR3 nucleotides read TGTGCCAGCAGCTTGGGTAGTTTGAACACTGAAGCTTTCTTT. It encodes CASSLGSLNTEAFF.

The chain joins TRBV5-4 to TRBJ2-2; D is possibly TRBD1 (6 bases). The CDR3 runs to 16 residues. From germline, CDR1 is SGHNT and CDR2 YYREEE (reference sequence). Trimming stripped 3 bases from V and 2 bases from J, with 14 bases between. CDR3 in DNA: TGTGCCAGCAGCTGGGGGCAGCCTACCAACACCGGGGAGCTGTTTTTT. It codes for CASSWGQPTNTGELFF.

This clone was observed a single time. The chain has TRBV6-5 and TRBJ1-2; 9 positions match TRBD1. Trimming removed 4 bases from V and 1 base from J; junction bases left unmatched: 4. Germline assignment: CDR1 MNHEY and CDR2 SVGAGI. The CDR3 is 15 amino acids. CDR3 region: CASSWGQGRNYGYTF. The CDR3 DNA reads as TGTGCCAGCAGTTGGGGACAGGGACGTAACTATGGCTACACCTTC.

V and J are TRBV19 and TRBJ1-5, with 11 bases fitting TRBD1. The length of the CDR3 is 15 residues. Germline trimming cut 10 bases from V and 7 bases from J; bases unmatched to any gene: 12. Germline CDR1 reads LNHDA; CDR2 reads SQIVND (reference sequence). CDR3 nucleotide sequence: TGTGCCACTGGGACAGGGGGTATTCGGGAGCAGCCCCAGCATTTT. It translates to CATGTGGIREQPQHF. Drawing the rest from reference TRBV19 and TRBJ1-5, the complete variable domain is DGGITQSPKYLFRKEGQNVTLSCEQNLNHDAMYWYRQDPGQGLRLIYYSQIVNDFQKGDIAEGYSVSREKKESFPLTVTSAQKNPTAFYLCATGTGGIREQPQHFGDGTRLSIL.

The genes are TRBV5-1 and TRBJ2-5; 7 bases are shared with TRBD2. Losses at the gene ends were 1 base for V and 5 bases for J; bases not matched to a gene: 14. Germline V gene lookup returns CDR1 SGHRS and CDR2 YFSETQ. This CDR3 is built from 17 residues. This CDR3 reads CASSLMARLALQETQYF. The CDR3 region has the DNA TGCGCCAGCAGCTTGATGGCAAGACTAGCCTTACAGGAGACCCAGTACTTC.

This chain links TRBV5-1 with TRBJ2-1; 12 positions agree with TRBD2. Germline V gives CDR1 SGHRS, CDR2 YFSETQ. The CDR3 extends over 16 amino acids. Trimming cost V 4 bases and J 4 bases; bases outside gene matches: 6. This CDR3 is CASSLAGGPRYNEQFF. Written as DNA, the CDR3 is TGCGCCAGCAGCCTAGCGGGGGGGCCACGTTACAATGAGCAGTTCTTC.

CDR3: CASSNGPTYEQYV. The CDR3 bases are TGTGCCAGCAGCAATGGGCCGACCTACGAGCAGTACGTC. V gene TRBV21-1 combines with J gene TRBJ2-7; the listed D gene, TRBD1, was not tested against the DNA. TRBV21-1 is a documented pseudogene. This CDR3 is 13 amino acids long.

This rearrangement joins TRBV15 to TRBJ1-2; TRBD1 is a possible D gene (5 bases). V was pared by 5 bases and J by 8 bases, with 12 bases between. The CDR3 is 12 residues long. CDR1 is LNHNV, CDR2 YYDKDF, per germline (reference sequence). The CDR3 nucleotides are TGTGCCACCAGCCCAGACAGATTCGGCTACACCTTC. Translated: CATSPDRFGYTF.

The chain recombines TRBV5-1 with TRBJ1-2; D not resolved. V lost 5 bases, J lost 3 bases, and 14 bases lay in between. Germline V gene data show CDR1 as SGHRS and CDR2 as YFSETQ. CDR3 length: 14 residues. For the CDR3, the DNA is TGCGCCAGCAGTCCCACGGTGGTGGACTATGGCTACACCTTC. Protein product: CASSPTVVDYGYTF. Full variable domain (rest looked up from reference TRBV5-1 and TRBJ1-2): KAGVTQTPRYLIKTRGQQVTLSCSPISGHRSVSWYQQTPGQGLQFLFEYFSETQRNKGNFPGRFSGRQFSNSRSEMNVSTLELGDSALYLCASSPTVVDYGYTFGSGTRLTVV.

This chain connects TRBV29-1 to TRBJ2-3; D might be TRBD1 (5 bases). V dropped 4 bases and J dropped 4 bases, with 9 bases sitting between them. Germline V gene sequence: CDR1 SQVTM, CDR2 ANQGSEA. This CDR3 comprises 12 residues. The CDR3, as DNA: TGCAGCGTTGTACAGGCATCAGATACGCAGTATTTT. Translated: CSVVQASDTQYF.